A selection of T cell receptor beta chains follows, all from one sample in a study of CD8 T cells in ankylosing spondylitis. TCRdb independently ran MiXCR on the 5' RACE reads; one entry per CDR3 protein. The table has roughly 670,000 distinct CDR3 sequences, about 20% seen once. The sample consisted of blood, either unsorted or a sorted T cell fraction (not recorded which). These receptors were collected from a male donor with ankylosing spondylitis. Both conserved end residues are part of each CDR3. A D gene is named only where the DNA matches it firmly. Not all rows give a size; the values are once, few, many and, for expanded clones, a class.

clone_size	d_call	v_call	j_call	cdr3_aa	cdr3_nt
NA	NA	TRBV12-3/TRBV12-4	TRBJ1-1	CASSFPMNTEAFF	TGTGCCAGCAGTTTCCCAATGAACACTGAAGCTTTCTTT
NA	TRBD1	TRBV27	TRBJ1-2	CASSSHATGDGYTF	TGTGCCAGCAGTTCCCACGCCACAGGGGATGGCTACACCTTC
NA	TRBD2	TRBV29-1	TRBJ2-5	CSVAIRGDSRTQYF	TGCAGCGTTGCGATCCGGGGGGACTCAAGGACCCAGTACTTC
few	NA	TRBV20-1	TRBJ2-5	CSAAVEYQETQYF	TGCAGTGCTGCCGTAGAGTACCAAGAGACCCAGTACTTC
NA	NA	TRBV20-1	TRBJ2-5	CSARAADETQYF	TGCAGTGCTAGAGCCGCGGATGAGACCCAGTACTTC
many	NA	TRBV12-3/TRBV12-4	TRBJ2-1	CASSPTSASEIYNEQFF	TGTGCCAGCAGTCCCACCTCAGCTAGCGAAATTTACAATGAGCAGTTCTTC
NA	TRBD1	TRBV7-9	TRBJ1-1	CASSTTGGDTEAFF	TGTGCCAGCAGCACTACAGGGGGCGACACTGAAGCTTTCTTT
NA	NA	TRBV6-1	TRBJ2-1	CASRLRGTYNEQFF	TGTGCCAGCAGGCTACGGGGTACCTACAATGAGCAGTTCTTC
few	TRBD1	TRBV4-3	TRBJ2-1	CASSHFTGGKYWSYNEQFF	TGCGCCAGCAGCCACTTTACAGGGGGGAAGTATTGGAGCTACAATGAGCAGTTCTTC
NA	NA	TRBV15	TRBJ2-5	CATSSGQMIKETQYF	TGTGCCACCTCCTCAGGACAGATGATAAAAGAGACCCAGTACTTC
NA	NA	TRBV12-3/TRBV12-4	TRBJ2-1	CASRASESEKQFF	TGTGCCAGCAGGGCCAGCGAGTCAGAGAAGCAGTTCTTC
NA	TRBD1	TRBV6-5	TRBJ2-7	CASSYSIPGTDPYEQYF	TGTGCCAGCAGTTACTCGATACCCGGGACAGACCCCTACGAGCAGTACTTC
NA	NA	TRBV27	TRBJ2-3	CASSLGPGVEYF	TGTGCCAGCAGTCTCGGGCCGGGGGTGGAGTATTTT
few	NA	TRBV7-9	TRBJ1-2	CASSLVTRGNYGYTF	TGTGCCAGCAGCTTAGTAACCAGGGGCAACTATGGCTACACCTTC